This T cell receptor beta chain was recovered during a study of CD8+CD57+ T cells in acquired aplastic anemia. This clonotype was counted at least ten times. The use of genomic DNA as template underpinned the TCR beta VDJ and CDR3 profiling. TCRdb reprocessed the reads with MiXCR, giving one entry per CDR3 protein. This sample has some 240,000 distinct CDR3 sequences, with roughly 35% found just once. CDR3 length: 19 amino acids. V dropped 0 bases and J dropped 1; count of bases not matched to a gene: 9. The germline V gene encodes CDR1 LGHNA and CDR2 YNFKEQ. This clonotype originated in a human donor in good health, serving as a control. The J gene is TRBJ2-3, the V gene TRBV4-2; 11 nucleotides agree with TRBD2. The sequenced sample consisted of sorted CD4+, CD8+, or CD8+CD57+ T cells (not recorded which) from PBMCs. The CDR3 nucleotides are TGTGCCAGCAGCCAAGAATGGGGAATAGCGGGAGGGCGCACAGATACGCAGTATTTT. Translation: CASSQEWGIAGGRTDTQYF.